The 18 T cell receptor beta chains in this list originate from one sample, sequenced in a study of blood T cell repertoires in COVID-19. This table comes from immunoSEQ multiplex PCR, and its TCRdb copy is limited to in-frame clones, with some not included. The sample contains about 190,000 clones, about 88% of which appear only once. The sequencing input was peripheral blood. The origin of the receptors is a woman aged 25 to 39 with active or convalescent COVID-19.

This chain connects TRBV11-2 to TRBJ1-6; D gene uncertain. The CDR3 spans 14 residues. Trimming stripped 5 bases from V and 0 bases from J, with 5 bases between. Per the germline V gene, CDR1 is SGHAT and CDR2 is FQNNGV. The CDR3 protein is CASSSSSYNSPLHF. CDR3 coding DNA: TGTGCCAGCAGCAGTAGCTCCTATAATTCACCCCTCCACTTT.

The chain couples TRBV10-1 to TRBJ2-3; 13 nucleotides align to TRBD2. Germline V gives CDR1 WNHNN, CDR2 SYGVQD (reference sequence). This CDR3 spans 18 amino acids. V lost 6 bases, J lost 4 bases, and 13 bases stayed unmatched. CDR3 sequence: CASSPDGLAGATPDTQYF. The CDR3 coding sequence is TGCGCCAGCAGCCCCGACGGACTAGCGGGAGCCACCCCAGATACGCAGTATTTT.

The J gene is TRBJ2-2, the V gene TRBV7-2, with D possibly being TRBD2 (6 bases). Germline-derived CDR1 and CDR2 are SGHTA and FQGNSA. V lost 4 bases to trimming and J lost 15 bases, with 21 bases between them. This CDR3 spans 14 amino acids. CDR3 sequence: CASSWVGTPRGLFF. For the CDR3, the DNA is TGTGCCAGCAGCTGGGTAGGAACTCCTCGGGGGTTGTTTTTT.

The chain carries TRBV9 and TRBJ2-6; unclear D gene. Germline assignment: CDR1 SGDLS and CDR2 YYNGEE. The V end lost 0 bases, the J end lost 4 bases, and 5 bases lay between the germline ends. CDR3 size: 14 residues. CDR3 loop: CASSVDPGANVLTF. In DNA form, the CDR3 reads TGTGCCAGCAGCGTAGATCCGGGGGCCAACGTCCTGACTTTC.

The chain combines TRBV27 with TRBJ1-6; 7 bases are a match to TRBD1. The CDR3 is made up of 16 amino acids. V was clipped by 2 bases and J by 6 bases; unmatched bases: 7. Germline loops: CDR1 MNHEY, CDR2 SMNVEV (reference sequence). DNA of the CDR3: TGTGCCAGCAGTTTACGTACGGGGACAGTTAATTCACCCCTCCACTTT. Amino acid sequence: CASSLRTGTVNSPLHF.

The gene calls are TRBV6-4 and TRBJ2-1; no clear D. Trimming cost V 0 bases and J 6 bases, with 12 bases left between them. Per the germline V gene, CDR1 is MRHNA and CDR2 is SNTAGT. The CDR3 spans 15 residues. The CDR3 nucleotides read TGTGCCAGCAGTGACTCGCCAAATACTGGCAATGAGCAGTTCTTC. Its protein is CASSDSPNTGNEQFF.

The J gene is TRBJ2-7, the V gene TRBV11-2; 7 positions agree with TRBD2. The length of the CDR3 is 16 residues. The germline V gene has CDR1 SGHAT and CDR2 FQNNGV. V was clipped by 2 bases and J by 2 bases; unmatched bases: 9. The CDR3, as DNA: TGTGCCAGCAGCTTAACGCCCCGGGGAGGGCCCTACGAGCAGTACTTC. It codes for CASSLTPRGGPYEQYF.

CDR3 region: CASSPDLYSAGQAGELFF. The CDR3 DNA sequence: TGCGCCAGCAGCCCCGACCTCTATAGCGCTGGACAGGCCGGGGAGCTGTTTTTT. The chain links TRBV5-1 to TRBJ2-2; 7 nucleotides align to TRBD1. This CDR3 comprises 18 residues. V shed 4 bases and J 6 bases; nucleotides not matched to a gene: 18. Germline lookup yields CDR1 SGHRS and CDR2 YFSETQ.

This chain uses TRBV29-1 with TRBJ2-1, with TRBD2 identical over 7 bases. The J segment lost 10 bases and the V segment lost 6 bases, leaving 12 bases of the junction unmatched. The length of the CDR3 is 13 residues. From germline, CDR1 is SQVTM and CDR2 ANQGSEA. CDR3 sequence: CSVANLTSREQFF. The CDR3 DNA follows: TGCAGCGTCGCGAATTTGACTAGCCGCGAGCAGTTCTTC.

The chain couples TRBV2 to TRBJ2-5; 7 bases align to TRBD1. CDR1 and CDR2 (germline): SNHLY, FYNNEI. After removal of 4 bases from V and 4 bases from J, the junction contained 6 bases not matched to a gene. CDR3 size: 14 residues. This chain's CDR3 is CASSVGGPGETQYF. In DNA form, the CDR3 reads TGTGCCAGCAGTGTAGGGGGCCCAGGAGAGACCCAGTACTTC. The full variable domain, rest sourced from reference TRBV2 and TRBJ2-5, is EPEVTQTPSHQVTQMGQEVILRCVPISNHLYFYWYRQILGQKVEFLVSFYNNEISEKSEIFDDQFSVERPDGSNFTLKIRSTKLEDSAMYFCASSVGGPGETQYFGPGTRLLVL.

V gene TRBV29-1 combines with J gene TRBJ1-2, with TRBD1 as a possible D gene (6 bases). Trimming left V 1 base short and J 2 bases short, with 14 bases between. Germline CDR1 is SQVTM and CDR2 is ANQGSEA. The CDR3 runs to 15 residues. For the CDR3, the DNA is TGCAGCGTTGAAGCCCCGGGACATTCGAACTATGGCTACACCTTC. This translates into CSVEAPGHSNYGYTF.

The chain combines TRBV18 with TRBJ2-7, with 9 positions matching TRBD1. Germline V CDR1 and CDR2: KGHSH, LQKENI. V lost 2 bases to trimming and J lost 3 bases; unmatched junction nucleotides: 2. There are 14 residues in the CDR3. The CDR3 reads CASSPSTGGYEQYF. For the CDR3, the DNA is TGTGCCAGCTCACCATCGACAGGGGGCTACGAGCAGTACTTC.

V and J are TRBV3-1 (or the pseudogene TRBV3-2) and TRBJ2-2, with 9 bases lining up with TRBD1. The germline V gene has CDR1 LGHDT and CDR2 YNNKEL (reference sequence). This CDR3 has 13 residues. V lost 7 bases and J lost 6; bases outside the gene matches: 3. This CDR3 reads CASKDRGAGELFF. The CDR3 nucleotides read TGTGCCAGCAAGGACAGGGGTGCCGGGGAGCTGTTTTTT.

V is TRBV6-1 and J is TRBJ2-1, with TRBD2 identical over 8 bases. The CDR3 sequence is 17 residues long. Germline CDR1 and CDR2: MNHNS and SASEGT. V dropped 3 bases and J dropped 4; count of bases not matched to a gene: 11. CDR3 loop: CASSERRGDRIYNEQFF. The CDR3, as DNA: TGTGCCAGCAGTGAGCGGCGGGGGGACCGAATTTACAATGAGCAGTTCTTC.

This clone was observed a few times. This chain links TRBV19 with TRBJ1-6; D gene ambiguous. Germline V CDR1 and CDR2: LNHDA, SQIVND (reference sequence). The CDR3 is 13 residues long. The CDR3 reads CASRVAYNSPLHF. For the CDR3, the DNA is TGTGCTTCACGGGTAGCCTATAATTCACCCCTCCACTTT.

The J gene is TRBJ2-5, the V gene TRBV10-1; 9 bases map to TRBD1. This CDR3 comprises 13 residues. From germline, CDR1 is WNHNN and CDR2 SYGVQD (reference sequence). Unmatched junction bases numbered 2, after V lost 5 bases and J lost 4 bases. CDR3 protein: CASSSQGAETQYF. Here the CDR3 DNA reads TGCGCCAGCAGTTCACAGGGGGCAGAGACCCAGTACTTC.

The V and J genes are TRBV11-2 and TRBJ1-5; TRBD1 matches 7 bases. Germline trimming cut 0 bases from V and 4 bases from J; bases unmatched to any gene: 6. Germline CDR1 is SGHAT and CDR2 is FQNNGV. The CDR3 runs 16 residues. The CDR3 DNA reads TGTGCCAGCAGCTTAGATGGGACAGTTACTAATCAGCCCCAGCATTTT. This encodes CASSLDGTVTNQPQHF.

CDR3 DNA: TGTGCCAGCAGTGATCAGGTCACCGGGGAGCTGTTTTTT. Its protein product is CASSDQVTGELFF. The chain has TRBV27 and TRBJ2-2; no definite D call. This CDR3 contains 13 residues. The V end was cut by 5 bases, the J end by 4 bases, with 8 bases between. Germline V CDR1 and CDR2: MNHEY, SMNVEV (reference sequence).